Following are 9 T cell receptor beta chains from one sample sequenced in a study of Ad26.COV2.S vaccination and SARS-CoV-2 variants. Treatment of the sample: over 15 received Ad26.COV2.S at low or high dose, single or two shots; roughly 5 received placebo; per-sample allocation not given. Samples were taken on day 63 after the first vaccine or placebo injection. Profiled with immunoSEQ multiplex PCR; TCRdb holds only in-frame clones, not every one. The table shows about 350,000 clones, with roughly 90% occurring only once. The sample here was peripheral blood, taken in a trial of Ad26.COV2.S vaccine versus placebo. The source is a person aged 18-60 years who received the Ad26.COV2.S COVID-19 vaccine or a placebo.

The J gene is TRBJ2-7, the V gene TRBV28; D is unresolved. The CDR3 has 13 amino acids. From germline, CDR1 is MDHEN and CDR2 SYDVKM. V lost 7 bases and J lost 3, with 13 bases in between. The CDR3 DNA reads TGTGCCAGCACTTTGCGGCACTTCTACGAGCAGTACTTC. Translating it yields CASTLRHFYEQYF.

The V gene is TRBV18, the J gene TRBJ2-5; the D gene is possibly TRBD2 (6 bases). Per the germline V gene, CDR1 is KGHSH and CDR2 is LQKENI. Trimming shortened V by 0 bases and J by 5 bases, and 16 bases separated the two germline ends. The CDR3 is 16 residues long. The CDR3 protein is CASSPPIAVLTETQYF. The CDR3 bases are TGTGCCAGCTCACCACCGATAGCGGTCCTGACTGAGACCCAGTACTTC.

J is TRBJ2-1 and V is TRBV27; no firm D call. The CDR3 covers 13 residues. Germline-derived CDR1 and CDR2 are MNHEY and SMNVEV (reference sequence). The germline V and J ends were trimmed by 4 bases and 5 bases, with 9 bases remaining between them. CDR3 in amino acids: CASSYISDNEQFF. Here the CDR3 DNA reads TGTGCCAGCAGTTATATCTCTGACAATGAGCAGTTCTTC.

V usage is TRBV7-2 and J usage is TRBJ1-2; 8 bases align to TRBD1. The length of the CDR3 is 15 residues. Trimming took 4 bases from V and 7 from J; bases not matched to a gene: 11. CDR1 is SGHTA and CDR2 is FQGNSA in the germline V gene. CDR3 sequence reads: CASSSRWTGIGGYTF. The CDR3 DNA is TGTGCCAGCAGCTCACGATGGACAGGGATCGGTGGCTACACCTTC.

The CDR3, as DNA: TGTGCCAGCAGCTTAGGTTCCAGGGTCTCCTACGAGCAGTACTTC. This gives the protein CASSLGSRVSYEQYF. The V and J genes are TRBV7-2 and TRBJ2-7; tentative D call: TRBD1 (5 bases). V was trimmed by 1 base and J by 0 bases, leaving 10 bases between them. This CDR3 spans 15 amino acids. Germline CDR1 and CDR2: SGHTA and FQGNSA. Full variable domain (remainder filled in from reference TRBV7-2 and TRBJ2-7): GAGVSQSPSNKVTEKGKDVELRCDPISGHTALYWYRQSLGQGLEFLIYFQGNSAPDKSGLPSDRFSAERTGGSVSTLTIQRTQQEDSAVYLCASSLGSRVSYEQYFGPGTRLTVT.

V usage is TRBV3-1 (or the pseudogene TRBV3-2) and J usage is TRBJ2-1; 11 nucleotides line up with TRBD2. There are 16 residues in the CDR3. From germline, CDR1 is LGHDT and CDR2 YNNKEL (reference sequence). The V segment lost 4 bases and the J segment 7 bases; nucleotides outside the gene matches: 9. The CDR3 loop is CASSRPASGRRNEQFF. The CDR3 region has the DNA TGTGCCAGCAGCCGCCCTGCTAGCGGGAGGCGTAATGAGCAGTTCTTC.

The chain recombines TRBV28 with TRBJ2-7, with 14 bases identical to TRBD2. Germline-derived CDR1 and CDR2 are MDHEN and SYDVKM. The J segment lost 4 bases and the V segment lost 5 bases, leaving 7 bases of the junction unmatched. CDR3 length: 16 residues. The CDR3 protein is CASSAGLAGGVYEQYF. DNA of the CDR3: TGTGCCAGCAGTGCCGGACTAGCGGGAGGTGTGTACGAGCAGTACTTC.

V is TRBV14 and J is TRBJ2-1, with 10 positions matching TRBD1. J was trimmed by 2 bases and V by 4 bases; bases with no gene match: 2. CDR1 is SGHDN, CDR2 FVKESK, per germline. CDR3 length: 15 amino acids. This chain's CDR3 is CASSLGTGAYNEQFF. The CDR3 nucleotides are TGTGCCAGCAGCCTCGGGACAGGGGCCTACAATGAGCAGTTCTTC.

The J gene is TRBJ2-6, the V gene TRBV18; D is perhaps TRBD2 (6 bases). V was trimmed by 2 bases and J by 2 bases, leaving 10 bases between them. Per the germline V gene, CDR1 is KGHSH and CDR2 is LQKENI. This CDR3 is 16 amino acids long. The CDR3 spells CASSPESGAGANVLTF. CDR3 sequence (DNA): TGTGCCAGCTCACCAGAGTCGGGGGCTGGGGCCAACGTCCTGACTTTC.